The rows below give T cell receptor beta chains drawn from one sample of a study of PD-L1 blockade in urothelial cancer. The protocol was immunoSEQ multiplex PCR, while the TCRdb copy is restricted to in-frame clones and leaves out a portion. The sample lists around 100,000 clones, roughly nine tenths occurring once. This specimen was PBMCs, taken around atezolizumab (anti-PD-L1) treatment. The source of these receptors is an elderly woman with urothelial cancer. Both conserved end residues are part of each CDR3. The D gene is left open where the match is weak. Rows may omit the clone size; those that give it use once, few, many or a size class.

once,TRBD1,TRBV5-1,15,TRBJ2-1,TGCGCCAGCAGCCCGGGACAGGGATACTACAATGAGCAGTTCTTC,CASSPGQGYYNEQFF
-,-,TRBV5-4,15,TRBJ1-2,TGTGCCAGCAGCTTGGGGACGATAGGGGACTATGGCTACACCTTC,CASSLGTIGDYGYTF
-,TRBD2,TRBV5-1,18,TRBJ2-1,TGCGCCAGCAGCTTGGGGGGGAAGTCTAGCGGGAACTACAATGAGCAGTTCTTC,CASSLGGKSSGNYNEQFF
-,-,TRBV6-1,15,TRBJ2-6,TGTGCCAGCAGACGAGCAGGGGATGGGGCCAACGTCCTGACTTTC,CASRRAGDGANVLTF
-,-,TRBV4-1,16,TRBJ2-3,TGCGCCAGCAGCCAAGACCCAGGGCGGCTCATAGATACGCAGTATTTT,CASSQDPGRLIDTQYF
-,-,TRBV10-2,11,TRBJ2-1,TGCGCCAGCACCAGGGACTCTGAGCAGTTCTTC,CASTRDSEQFF
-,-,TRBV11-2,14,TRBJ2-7,TGTGCCAGCAGCATCCAGACAGGTTACTACGAGCAGTACTTC,CASSIQTGYYEQYF
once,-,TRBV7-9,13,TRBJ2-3,TGTGCCCCCCAGAGGGACTGGGGGGATACGCAGTATTTT,CAPQRDWGDTQYF
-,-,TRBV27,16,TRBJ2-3,TGTGCCAGCAGTTTCCTCCGGGACACCGACACAGATACGCAGTATTTT,CASSFLRDTDTDTQYF
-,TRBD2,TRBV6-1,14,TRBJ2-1,TGTGCCGGAAGTCCGGGACTACTCCTAGGTGAGCAGTTCTTC,CAGSPGLLLGEQFF
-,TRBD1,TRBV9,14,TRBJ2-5,TGTGCCAGCAGCAAAAACAGGGGCCGGGAGACCCAGTACTTC,CASSKNRGRETQYF
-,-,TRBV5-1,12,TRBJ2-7,TGCGCCAGCAGCTTCCGGAGGGACGAGCAGTACTTC,CASSFRRDEQYF
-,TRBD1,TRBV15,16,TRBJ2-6,TGTGCCACCCGCGGCAGGGGGCCGCTTGGGGCCAACGTCCTGACTTTC,CATRGRGPLGANVLTF
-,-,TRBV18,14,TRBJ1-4,TGTGCCAGCTCACCATTACAAGGGGGTGAAAAACTGTTTTTT,CASSPLQGGEKLFF
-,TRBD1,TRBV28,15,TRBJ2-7,TGTGCCAGCAGCCGAGACCCGGGACAGGGTTTAGAGCAGTACTTC,CASSRDPGQGLEQYF
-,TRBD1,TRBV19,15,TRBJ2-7,TGTGCCAGTACCCCCGGTGGGCAGGGGGCCTACGAGCAGTACTTC,CASTPGGQGAYEQYF
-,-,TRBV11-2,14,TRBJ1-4,TGTGCCAGCAGCTTAGACAGGGTCCAGGAAAAACTGTTTTTT,CASSLDRVQEKLFF
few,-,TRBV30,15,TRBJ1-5,TGTGCCTGGAGTGTACGCAGACAGAGCAATCAGCCCCAGCATTTT,CAWSVRRQSNQPQHF
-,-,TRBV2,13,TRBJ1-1,TGTGCCAGCTCGCAGCGGAGGGACACTGAAGCTTTCTTT,CASSQRRDTEAFF
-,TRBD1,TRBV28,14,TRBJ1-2,TGTGCCAGCAGTTCGGGACAGGGGGCGGGTGGCTACACCTTC,CASSSGQGAGGYTF
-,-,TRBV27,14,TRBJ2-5,TGTGCCAGCAGTTTTTCAGGGTTAGGAGAGACCCAGTACTTC,CASSFSGLGETQYF
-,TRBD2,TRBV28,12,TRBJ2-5,TGTGCCAGCGGGACTATACAAGAGACCCAGTACTTC,CASGTIQETQYF
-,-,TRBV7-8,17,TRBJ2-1,TGTGCCAGCAGCTTAGCCTTGTTAACGACTATCAACAATGAGCAGTTCTTC,CASSLALLTTINNEQFF
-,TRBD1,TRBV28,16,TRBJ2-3,TGTGCCAGCAGTTACCGCGGGACAGGGGGACCAGATACGCAGTATTTT,CASSYRGTGGPDTQYF
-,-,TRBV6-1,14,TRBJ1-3,TGTGCCAGCAGTACCCAGGGTTCGGGAAACACCATATATTTT,CASSTQGSGNTIYF
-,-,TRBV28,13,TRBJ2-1,TGTGCCAGCAGTGAACTGCGCTACAATGAGCAGTTCTTC,CASSELRYNEQFF
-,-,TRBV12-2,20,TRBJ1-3,TGTGCAAGTCGCTTAGGGGAAGAGGACAGGCCTTCTCTACCTGGAAACACCATATATTTT,CASRLGEEDRPSLPGNTIYF
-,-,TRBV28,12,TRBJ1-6,TGTGCCTGGAGGGCCGCTGGTTCACCCCTCCACTTT,CAWRAAGSPLHF
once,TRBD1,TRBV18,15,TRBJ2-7,TGTGCCAGCTCACCCAGGGGGCAGCCTTCCTACGAGCAGTACTTC,CASSPRGQPSYEQYF
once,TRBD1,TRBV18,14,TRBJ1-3,TGTGCCAGCTCACCGGGACAGTCTGGAAACACCATATATTTT,CASSPGQSGNTIYF
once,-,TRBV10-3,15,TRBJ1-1,TGTGCCATCAGTGAGAACGGGGGGCCTAACACTGAAGCTTTCTTT,CAISENGGPNTEAFF
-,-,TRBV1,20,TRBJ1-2,TGCACCAGCAGCCAAGACGGTCGTCCGACAGGGGGCGAACTTAACTATGGCTACACCTTC,CTSSQDGRPTGGELNYGYTF
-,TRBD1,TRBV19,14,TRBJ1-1,TGTGCCAGTACCCACAGGGGGCGCGGAACTGAAGCTTTCTTT,CASTHRGRGTEAFF
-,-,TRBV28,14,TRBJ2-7,TGTGCCAGCAGTCGGGACACCGCATCCTACGAGCAGTACTTC,CASSRDTASYEQYF
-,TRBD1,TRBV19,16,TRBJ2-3,TGTGCCAGTAGTACCCGGGACAGGGGGTTTGGAGATACGCAGTATTTT,CASSTRDRGFGDTQYF
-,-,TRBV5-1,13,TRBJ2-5,TGCGCCAGCAGCTTGGCCGAGGCGGAGACCCAGTACTTC,CASSLAEAETQYF
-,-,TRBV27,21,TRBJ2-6,TGTGCCAGCAGTTTATTCCGAATTGACAGGGAGGCTCGGTCTGGGGCCAACGTCCTGACTTTC,CASSLFRIDREARSGANVLTF
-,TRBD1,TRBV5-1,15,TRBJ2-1,TGCGCCAGCAGCTCCGGGACAGGGTTCGACAATGAGCAGTTCTTC,CASSSGTGFDNEQFF
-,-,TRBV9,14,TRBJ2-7,TGTGCCAGCAGCCCCGACTCCTCCTCCTACGAGCAGTACTTC,CASSPDSSSYEQYF
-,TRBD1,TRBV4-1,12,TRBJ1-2,TGCGCCAGCAGCCAGGACAGGGCTGGCTACACCTTC,CASSQDRAGYTF
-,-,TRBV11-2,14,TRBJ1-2,TGTGCCAGCAGCTCCTTTCGGGGGTCCCATGGCTACACCTTC,CASSSFRGSHGYTF
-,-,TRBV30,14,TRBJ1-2,TGTGCCGGTTTTATTCAGGGGACGAACTATGGCTACACCTTC,CAGFIQGTNYGYTF
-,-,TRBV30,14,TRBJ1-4,TGTGCCTGGAGTACAGGGATCAGAGGTGAAAAACTGTTTTTT,CAWSTGIRGEKLFF
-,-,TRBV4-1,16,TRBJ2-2,TGCGCCAGCAGCCAAGAGGGACATGCGAACACCGGGGAGCTGTTTTTT,CASSQEGHANTGELFF
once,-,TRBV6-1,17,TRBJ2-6,TGTGCCAGCAGTGGGGGCAGGGGCACTTGGCAGGCCAACGTCCTGACTTTC,CASSGGRGTWQANVLTF
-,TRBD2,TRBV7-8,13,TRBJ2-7,TGTGCCAGCAGCGGGCTAGCGGGAGATGTTAGGAACTTC,CASSGLAGDVRNF
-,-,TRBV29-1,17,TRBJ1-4,TGCAGCGTTGTGGGCCCGGCAGGGAAGGATTTGGATGAAAAACTGTTTTTT,CSVVGPAGKDLDEKLFF
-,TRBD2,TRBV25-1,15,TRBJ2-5,TGTGCCAGCTCGTGGCTAGCGGGAGGGCCGGAGACCCAGTACTTC,CASSWLAGGPETQYF
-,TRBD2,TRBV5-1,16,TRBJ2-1,TGCGCCAGCAGCTTGGGAGGGACTAGCGGATACAATGAGCAGTTCTTC,CASSLGGTSGYNEQFF
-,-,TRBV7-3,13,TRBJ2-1,TGTGCCAGCAGCCAGGACTCCTACAATGAGCAGTTCTTC,CASSQDSYNEQFF
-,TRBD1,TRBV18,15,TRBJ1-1,TGTGCCAGCTCACCTCAACAGGGGGCCGGGACTGAAGCTTTCTTT,CASSPQQGAGTEAFF
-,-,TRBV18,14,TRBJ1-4,TGTGCCAGCTCACCACCGGGCGCGTCGGAAAAACTGTTTTTT,CASSPPGASEKLFF
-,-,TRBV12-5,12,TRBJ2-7,TGTGCTGGCACCCGAACAGGGAACGAGCAGTACTTC,CAGTRTGNEQYF
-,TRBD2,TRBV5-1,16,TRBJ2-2,TGCGCCAGCAGCTTGGAACTAGCGGGACGGAACGGGGAGCTGTTTTTT,CASSLELAGRNGELFF
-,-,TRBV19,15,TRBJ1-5,TGTGCCAGTAGTCCCAGACAGGTCCCGACTCAGCCCCAGCATTTT,CASSPRQVPTQPQHF
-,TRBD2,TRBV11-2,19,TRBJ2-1,TGTGCCAGCAGCTTACAAGCCGGGACTACCTCCCACTCCTACAATGAGCAGTTCTTC,CASSLQAGTTSHSYNEQFF
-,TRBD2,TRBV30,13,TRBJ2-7,TGTGCCTGGGCCGGGACTAGCGGGCGGGAGCAGTACTTC,CAWAGTSGREQYF
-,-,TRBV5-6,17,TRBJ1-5,TGTGCCAGCAGCTTGCCTAAGGTAGGCGGTGGGAATCAGCCCCAGCATTTT,CASSLPKVGGGNQPQHF